This T cell receptor beta chain was recovered during a study of shared clonotypes between healthy human individuals. Only in-frame clones appear in the TCRdb table, and some are missing; sequencing was by immunoSEQ multiplex PCR. Of about 1.5 million clones in the sample, 98% were seen once. V lost 3 bases and J 2 bases, leaving 12 bases between the germline ends. Germline V gene data show CDR1 as SGHNT and CDR2 as YYREEE (reference sequence). The CDR3 is 15 amino acids. This sequence joins TRBV5-4 and TRBJ2-1, with D possibly being TRBD2 (6 bases). Sequencing used naive CD4+ T cells sorted from blood. The subset: CD45RA+ positively selected. The clonotype was recovered from a man aged 25 to 45 in good health. The CDR3 loop is CASSSTWGAYNEQFF. The CDR3 bases are TGTGCCAGCAGCTCAACCTGGGGGGCCTACAATGAGCAGTTCTTC.